This T cell receptor beta chain emerged from a study of blood T cell repertoires in COVID-19. Study at large: From T cells, B-cell-depleted T cells, or PBMCs came the material, which was cDNA or gDNA.

The method was immunoSEQ multiplex PCR; TCRdb's version includes in-frame clones alone and lacks a portion of them. The sample lists 200,000 to 250,000 clones, about four fifths occurring once. This CDR3 is 13 amino acids long. The V end was cut by 2 bases, the J end by 3 bases, with 7 bases between. This receptor was taken from a woman between 40 and 50 years old who had recovered from COVID-19. The sequencing input was PBMCs or T cells enriched from blood (not recorded which). The V and J genes are TRBV12-3 or TRBV12-4 and TRBJ1-2, with D perhaps TRBD1 (5 bases). The CDR3 protein is CASSLLTDYGYTF. CDR3 in DNA: TGTGCCAGCAGTTTATTGACAGACTATGGCTACACCTTC.